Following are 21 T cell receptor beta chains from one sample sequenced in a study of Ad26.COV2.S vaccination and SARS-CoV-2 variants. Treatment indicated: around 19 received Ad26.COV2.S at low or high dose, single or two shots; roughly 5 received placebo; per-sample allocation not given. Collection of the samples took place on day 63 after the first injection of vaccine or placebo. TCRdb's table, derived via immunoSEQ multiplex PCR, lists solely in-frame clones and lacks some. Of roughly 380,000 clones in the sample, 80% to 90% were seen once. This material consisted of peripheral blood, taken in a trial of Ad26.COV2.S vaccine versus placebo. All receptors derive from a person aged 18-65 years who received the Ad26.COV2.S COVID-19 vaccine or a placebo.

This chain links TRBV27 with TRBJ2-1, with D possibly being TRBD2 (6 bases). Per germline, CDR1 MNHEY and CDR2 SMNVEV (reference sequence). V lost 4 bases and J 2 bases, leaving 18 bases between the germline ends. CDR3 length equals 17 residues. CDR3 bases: TGTGCCAGCAGTTCCCCCGGGGCGTCGGGGGCCTACAATGAGCAGTTCTTC. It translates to CASSSPGASGAYNEQFF.

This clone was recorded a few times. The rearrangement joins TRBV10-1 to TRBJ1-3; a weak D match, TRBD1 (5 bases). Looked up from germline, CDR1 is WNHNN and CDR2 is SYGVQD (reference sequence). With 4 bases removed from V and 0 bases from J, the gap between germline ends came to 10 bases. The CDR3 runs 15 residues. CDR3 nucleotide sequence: TGCGCCAGCAGTGTCCGGGGGTACTCTGGAAACACCATATATTTT. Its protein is CASSVRGYSGNTIYF.

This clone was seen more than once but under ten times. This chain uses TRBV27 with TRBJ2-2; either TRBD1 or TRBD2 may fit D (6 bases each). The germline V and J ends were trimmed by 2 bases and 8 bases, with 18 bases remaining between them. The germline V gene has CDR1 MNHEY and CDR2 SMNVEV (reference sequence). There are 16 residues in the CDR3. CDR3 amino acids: CASSLLQGGRGGELFF. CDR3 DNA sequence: TGTGCCAGCAGTTTACTTCAAGGGGGGCGCGGAGGGGAGCTGTTTTTT.

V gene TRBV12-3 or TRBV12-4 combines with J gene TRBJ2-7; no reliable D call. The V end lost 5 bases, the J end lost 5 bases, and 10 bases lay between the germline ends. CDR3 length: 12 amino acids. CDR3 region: CASSPSVHEQYF. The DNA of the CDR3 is TGTGCCAGCAGTCCAAGCGTCCACGAGCAGTACTTC.

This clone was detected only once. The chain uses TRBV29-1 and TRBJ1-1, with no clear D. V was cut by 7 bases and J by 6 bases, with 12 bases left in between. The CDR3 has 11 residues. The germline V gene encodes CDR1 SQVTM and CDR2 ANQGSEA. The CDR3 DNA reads TGCAGCGCTGGGTACAATGCTGAAGCTTTCTTT. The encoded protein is CSAGYNAEAFF.

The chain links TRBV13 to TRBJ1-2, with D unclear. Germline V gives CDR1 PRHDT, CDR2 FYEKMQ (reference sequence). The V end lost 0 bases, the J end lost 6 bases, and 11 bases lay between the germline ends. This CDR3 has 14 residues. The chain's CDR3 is CASSLGVGFNGYTF. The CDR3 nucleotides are TGTGCCAGCAGCTTAGGGGTAGGGTTTAATGGCTACACCTTC.

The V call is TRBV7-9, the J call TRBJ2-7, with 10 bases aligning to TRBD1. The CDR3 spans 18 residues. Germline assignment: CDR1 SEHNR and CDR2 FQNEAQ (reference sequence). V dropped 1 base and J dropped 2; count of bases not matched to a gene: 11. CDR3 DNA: TGTGCCAGCAGCTTAGAAGACAGGGGGCCCACCTGGACCTACGAGCAGTACTTC. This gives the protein CASSLEDRGPTWTYEQYF.

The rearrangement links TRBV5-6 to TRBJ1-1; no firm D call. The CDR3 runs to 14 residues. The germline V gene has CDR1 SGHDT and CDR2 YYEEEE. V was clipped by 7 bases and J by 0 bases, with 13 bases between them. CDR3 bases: TGTGCCAGCGCCTTGGCGATATTGAACACTGAAGCTTTCTTT. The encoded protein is CASALAILNTEAFF.

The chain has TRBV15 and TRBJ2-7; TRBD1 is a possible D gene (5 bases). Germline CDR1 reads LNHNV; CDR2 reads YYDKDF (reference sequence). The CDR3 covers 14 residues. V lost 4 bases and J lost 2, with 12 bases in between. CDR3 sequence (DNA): TGTGCCACCAGCACAGACAGAAACACCTACGAGCAGTACTTC. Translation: CATSTDRNTYEQYF.

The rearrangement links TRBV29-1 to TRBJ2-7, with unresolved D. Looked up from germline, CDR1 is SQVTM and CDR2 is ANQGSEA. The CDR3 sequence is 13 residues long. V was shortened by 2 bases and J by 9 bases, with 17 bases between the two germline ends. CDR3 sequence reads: CSVEMGNLRAQYF. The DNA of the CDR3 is TGCAGCGTTGAAATGGGTAACCTACGAGCGCAGTACTTC.

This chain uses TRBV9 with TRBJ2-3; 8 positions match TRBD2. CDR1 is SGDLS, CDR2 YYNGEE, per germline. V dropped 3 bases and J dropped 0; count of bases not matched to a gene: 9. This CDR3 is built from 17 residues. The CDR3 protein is CASSGGAGGTSTDTQYF. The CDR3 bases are TGTGCCAGCAGCGGAGGGGCGGGGGGCACTAGCACAGATACGCAGTATTTT.

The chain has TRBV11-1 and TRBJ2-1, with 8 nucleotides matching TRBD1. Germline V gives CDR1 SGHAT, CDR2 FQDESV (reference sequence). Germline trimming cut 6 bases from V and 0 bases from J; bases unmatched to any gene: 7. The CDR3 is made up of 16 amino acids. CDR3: CASRSWTGSSYNEQFF. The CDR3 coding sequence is TGTGCCAGCAGGAGTTGGACAGGGAGCTCCTACAATGAGCAGTTCTTC.

This CDR3 is CAWSVKVEQFF. The CDR3 coding sequence is TGTGCCTGGAGTGTAAAGGTGGAGCAGTTCTTC. The chain is built from TRBV30 and TRBJ2-1; D call uncertain. Trimming removed 0 bases at V and 10 bases at J, with 7 bases between. The germline CDR1 and CDR2 sequences are GTSNPN and SVGIG (reference sequence). The CDR3 has 11 amino acids.

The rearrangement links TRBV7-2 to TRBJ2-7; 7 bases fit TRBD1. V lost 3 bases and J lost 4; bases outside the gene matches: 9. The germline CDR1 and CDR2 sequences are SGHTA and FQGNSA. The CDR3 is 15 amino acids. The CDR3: CASSLSGQNLYEQYF. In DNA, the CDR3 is TGTGCCAGCAGCTTGTCGGGACAGAACCTTTACGAGCAGTACTTC. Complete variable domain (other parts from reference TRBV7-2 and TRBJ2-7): GAGVSQSPSNKVTEKGKDVELRCDPISGHTALYWYRQSLGQGLEFLIYFQGNSAPDKSGLPSDRFSAERTGGSVSTLTIQRTQQEDSAVYLCASSLSGQNLYEQYFGPGTRLTVT.

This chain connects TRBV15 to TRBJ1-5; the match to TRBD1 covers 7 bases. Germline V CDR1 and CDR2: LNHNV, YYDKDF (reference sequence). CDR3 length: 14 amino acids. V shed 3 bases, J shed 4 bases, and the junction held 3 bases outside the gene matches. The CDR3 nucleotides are TGTGCCACCAGCAGCCGGGACAGAAATCAGCCCCAGCATTTT. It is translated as CATSSRDRNQPQHF.

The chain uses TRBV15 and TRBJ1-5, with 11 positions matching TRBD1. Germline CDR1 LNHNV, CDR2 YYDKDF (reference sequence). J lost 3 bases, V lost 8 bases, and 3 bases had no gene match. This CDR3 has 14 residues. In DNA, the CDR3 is TGTGCCACCGGGACAGGGGGTCCCAATCAGCCCCAGCATTTT. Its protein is CATGTGGPNQPQHF.

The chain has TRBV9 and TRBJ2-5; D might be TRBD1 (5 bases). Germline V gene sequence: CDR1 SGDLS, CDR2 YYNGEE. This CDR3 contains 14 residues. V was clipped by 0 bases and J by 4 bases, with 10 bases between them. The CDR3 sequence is CASSVGGAIETQYF. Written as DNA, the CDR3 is TGTGCCAGCAGCGTAGGTGGGGCTATAGAGACCCAGTACTTC.

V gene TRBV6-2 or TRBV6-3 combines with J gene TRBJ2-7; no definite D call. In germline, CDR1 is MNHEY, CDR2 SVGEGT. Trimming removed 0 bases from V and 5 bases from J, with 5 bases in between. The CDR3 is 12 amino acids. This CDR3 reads CASSYSPNEQYF. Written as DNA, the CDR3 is TGTGCCAGCAGTTACTCCCCTAACGAGCAGTACTTC.

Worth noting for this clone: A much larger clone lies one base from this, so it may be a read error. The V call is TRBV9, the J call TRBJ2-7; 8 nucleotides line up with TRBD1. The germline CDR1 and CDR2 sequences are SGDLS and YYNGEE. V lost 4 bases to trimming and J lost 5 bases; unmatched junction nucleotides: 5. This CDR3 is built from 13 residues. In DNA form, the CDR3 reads TGTGCCAGCAGCCTTGGACAGGGCCACGAGCAGTACTTC. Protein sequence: CASSLGQGHEQYF.

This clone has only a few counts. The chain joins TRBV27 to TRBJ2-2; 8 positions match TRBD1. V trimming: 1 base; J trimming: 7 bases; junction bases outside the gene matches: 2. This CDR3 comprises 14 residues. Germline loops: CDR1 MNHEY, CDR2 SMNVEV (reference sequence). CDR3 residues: CASSLYRGVGELFF. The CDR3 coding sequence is TGTGCCAGCAGTTTATACAGGGGGGTCGGGGAGCTGTTTTTT.

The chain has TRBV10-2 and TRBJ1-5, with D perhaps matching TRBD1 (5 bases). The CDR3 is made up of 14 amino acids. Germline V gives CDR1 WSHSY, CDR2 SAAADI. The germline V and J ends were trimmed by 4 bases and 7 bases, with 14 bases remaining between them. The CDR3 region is CASSGGGALQPQHF. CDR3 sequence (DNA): TGCGCCAGCAGTGGGGGCGGGGCATTACAGCCCCAGCATTTT.